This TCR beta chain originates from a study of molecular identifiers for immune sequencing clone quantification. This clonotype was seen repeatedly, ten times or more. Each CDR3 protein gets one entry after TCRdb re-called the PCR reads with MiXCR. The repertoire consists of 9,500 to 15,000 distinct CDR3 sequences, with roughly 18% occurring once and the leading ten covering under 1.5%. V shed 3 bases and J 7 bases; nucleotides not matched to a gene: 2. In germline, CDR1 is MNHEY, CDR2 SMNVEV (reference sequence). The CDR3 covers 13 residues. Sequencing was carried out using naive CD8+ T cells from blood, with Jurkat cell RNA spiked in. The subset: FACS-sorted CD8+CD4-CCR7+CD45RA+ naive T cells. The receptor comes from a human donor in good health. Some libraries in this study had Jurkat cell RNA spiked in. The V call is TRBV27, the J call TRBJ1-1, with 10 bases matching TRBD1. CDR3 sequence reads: CASSLWDRGEAFF. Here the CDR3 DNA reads TGTGCCAGCAGTTTGTGGGACAGGGGTGAAGCTTTCTTT.